This TCR beta chain was sequenced in a study of human T cells and chemical hapten exposure. Study overall: A 2 cm by 2 cm inner upper arm patch received 2% DPC for sensitization. Largely, small differences in pooled library volume made per-sample TCR yields vary.

CDR3 length: 16 residues. Trimming shortened V by 1 base and J by 0 bases, and 11 bases separated the two germline ends. Germline V gene data show CDR1 as SSHAT and CDR2 as FNYEAQ (reference sequence). MiXCR, run by TCRdb on the RACE reads, gives a single entry per CDR3 protein. The table shows over 35,000 distinct CDR3 sequences, with over 9.5% occurring only once. The time point: pre-sensitization, week 0. Treatment specified: therapeutic diphenylcyclopropenone sensitization with weekly scalp DPC. The chain carries TRBV7-7 and TRBJ2-3, with D unclear. The sequence was obtained from a man aged 30 to 39 with alopecia areata. Some clones in this sample may be carry-over from other donors' samples. The specimen comprised whole blood, sampled in connection with sensitization to the hapten diphenylcyclopropenone (DPC). Written as DNA, the CDR3 is TGTGCCAGCAGCTTAGTCTTCGCAGCGAGCACAGATACGCAGTATTTT. Translating it yields CASSLVFAASTDTQYF. Full variable domain (outside the CDR3, taken from reference TRBV7-7 and TRBJ2-3): GAGVSQSPRYKVTKRGQDVTLRCDPISSHATLYWYQQALGQGPEFLTYFNYEAQPDKSGLPSDRFSAERPEGSISTLTIQRTEQRDSAMYRCASSLVFAASTDTQYFGPGTRLTVL.